This TCR beta chain emerged from a study of cytomegalovirus exposure and HLA in healthy donors. This clone was observed once. The repertoire was sequenced with immunoSEQ multiplex PCR; TCRdb's copy has only in-frame clones and lacks some. The sample shows tens of thousands of clones, around 94% of them seen only once. Trimming removed 7 bases from V and 2 bases from J, with 12 bases in between. Germline V CDR1 and CDR2: MGHDK, SYGVNS. The CDR3 contains 15 residues. This sequence was found in a woman between 18 and 29 years old in good health and CMV-seropositive. Source material: PBMCs. The chain joins TRBV25-1 to TRBJ2-6, with D possibly TRBD1 on 5 matching bases. The DNA of the CDR3 is TGTGCCAGCACAGGGCATTTGACTGGGGCCAACGTCCTGACTTTC. This sequence encodes CASTGHLTGANVLTF.